Presented here are 19 T cell receptor beta chains from one specimen sequenced in a study of T cell responses to AZD1222 COVID-19 vaccine. Profiled with immunoSEQ multiplex PCR; TCRdb holds only in-frame clones, not every one. There are under 150,000 clones in the sample; roughly 90% occur only once, and roughly 3.6% lies in the top ten. The sequenced sample was peripheral blood, obtained on day 0 of AZD1222 vaccination. Receptors were obtained from an adult in good health.

The chain links TRBV6-5 to TRBJ2-2, with D uncertain. V shed 6 bases and J shed 5 bases, with 10 bases lying between them. Germline V gene sequence: CDR1 MNHEY, CDR2 SVGAGI. The CDR3 runs to 13 residues. The CDR3 DNA follows: TGTGCCAGCAGAGCCGGTGGTACCGGGGAGCTGTTTTTT. Translation gives CASRAGGTGELFF.

The chain has TRBV11-2 and TRBJ2-1; tentatively, D is TRBD1 (6 bases). The CDR3 sequence is 17 residues long. CDR1 and CDR2 from the germline V gene are SGHAT and FQNNGV. The ends were cut back, 5 bases at V and 4 bases at J, with 21 bases in the middle. CDR3 DNA sequence: TGTGCCAGCAGCCGATTAGACCTACAGGGAAGTTACAATGAGCAGTTCTTC. It encodes CASSRLDLQGSYNEQFF.

V is TRBV24-1 and J is TRBJ2-5; D may be TRBD1 or TRBD2 (5 bases each). The CDR3 length is 14 residues. The germline V gene has CDR1 KGHDR and CDR2 SFDVKD. The CDR3: CPPVGVPGRETQYF. The CDR3 region has the DNA TGTCCTCCGGTGGGGGTTCCAGGTCGAGAGACCCAGTACTTC.

The V gene is TRBV6-2 or TRBV6-3, the J gene TRBJ2-5, with D perhaps TRBD2 (5 bases). Germline V CDR1 and CDR2: MNHEY, SVGEGT. This CDR3 has 15 amino acids. V gave up 4 bases and J gave up 5 bases, with 17 bases separating them. The CDR3 nucleotides are TGTGCCAGCAGTTCGAGGCGGGTTAGCTGGGAGACCCAGTACTTC. It translates to CASSSRRVSWETQYF.

The chain uses TRBV12-3 or TRBV12-4 and TRBJ1-6; no clear D gene. CDR3 length: 12 residues. V was shortened by 6 bases and J by 11 bases, with 11 bases between the two germline ends. CDR3 region: CASRALGTPLHF. Here the CDR3 DNA reads TGTGCCAGCAGAGCCCTCGGGACACCCCTCCACTTT.

The V and J genes are TRBV5-1 and TRBJ2-7; 8 bases align to TRBD2. Germline trimming cut 0 bases from V and 1 base from J; bases unmatched to any gene: 6. The CDR3 is 16 amino acids. CDR1 SGHRS and CDR2 YFSETQ come from the germline V gene. For the CDR3, the DNA is TGCGCCAGCAGCTTGGCCAGCGGGGGCTTTTCCTACGAGCAGTACTTC. Translated, it gives CASSLASGGFSYEQYF. Full variable domain (missing parts from reference TRBV5-1 and TRBJ2-7): KAGVTQTPRYLIKTRGQQVTLSCSPISGHRSVSWYQQTPGQGLQFLFEYFSETQRNKGNFPGRFSGRQFSNSRSEMNVSTLELGDSALYLCASSLASGGFSYEQYFGPGTRLTVT.

V usage is TRBV6-5 and J usage is TRBJ2-3; 12 bases align to TRBD1. V gave up 7 bases and J gave up 4 bases; unmatched junction bases: 3. The CDR3 sequence is 14 residues long. Germline-derived CDR1 and CDR2 are MNHEY and SVGAGI. The CDR3 DNA reads TGTGCCAGCAAGGGGACAGGGGGCGCAGATACGCAGTATTTT. Translating gives CASKGTGGADTQYF.

The V call is TRBV5-1, the J call TRBJ1-1, with D tentatively TRBD1 (6 bases). The V end lost 1 base, the J end lost 3 bases, and 10 bases lay between the germline ends. CDR1 SGHRS and CDR2 YFSETQ come from the germline V gene. The CDR3 loop spans 14 amino acids. This CDR3 is CASSLSGVDTEAFF. CDR3 sequence (DNA): TGCGCCAGCAGCTTGTCAGGGGTGGACACTGAAGCTTTCTTT.

The chain is built from TRBV4-3 and TRBJ1-2; TRBD1 is a possible D gene (5 bases). The CDR3 has 13 amino acids. CDR1 LGHNA and CDR2 YSLEER come from the germline V gene. The V gene lost 5 bases and the J gene lost 4 bases, with 11 bases spanning the gap. The CDR3 sequence: CASSGLGTYGYTF. CDR3 DNA: TGCGCCAGCAGCGGACTGGGGACCTATGGCTACACCTTC.

This chain uses TRBV2 with TRBJ2-7, with 7 bases that match TRBD1. From germline, CDR1 is SNHLY and CDR2 FYNNEI. CDR3 length: 13 amino acids. The V and J ends lost 6 bases and 2 bases, in that order; junction bases with no gene match: 4. CDR3 DNA sequence: TGTGCCAGCAGAAGGACAGGACCCTACGAGCAGTACTTC. Protein sequence: CASRRTGPYEQYF.

This chain links TRBV29-1 with TRBJ1-2, with a tentative D call TRBD1 (6 bases). V was shortened by 0 bases and J by 1 base, with 12 bases between the two germline ends. Per germline, CDR1 SQVTM and CDR2 ANQGSEA. The CDR3 sequence is 15 residues long. CDR3 nucleotides: TGCAGCGTTGAAGAGGGGGCAGTCAATAACTATGGCTACACCTTC. It is translated as CSVEEGAVNNYGYTF.

This chain uses TRBV23-1 with TRBJ1-2; 9 bases map to TRBD1. TRBV23-1 is known as an ORF, though its function is uncertain. CDR3 size: 15 residues. Trimming took 0 bases from V and 8 from J; bases not matched to a gene: 7. CDR3 protein: CASSQSKGQGGGYTF. The CDR3 bases are TGCGCCAGCAGTCAATCGAAGGGACAGGGTGGCGGCTACACCTTC.

The V and J genes are TRBV6-6 and TRBJ2-3; 11 nucleotides match TRBD2. This CDR3 contains 16 residues. The V and J ends lost 5 bases and 1 base, in that order; junction bases with no gene match: 5. The germline CDR1 and CDR2 sequences are MNHNY and SVGAGI (reference sequence). The CDR3 DNA reads as TGTGCCAGCAGTAACCCGACTAGCGGGGGCACAGATACGCAGTATTTT. This gives the protein CASSNPTSGGTDTQYF.

This rearrangement joins TRBV15 to TRBJ1-1; D not resolved. Per germline, CDR1 LNHNV and CDR2 YYDKDF (reference sequence). This CDR3 contains 14 residues. V gave up 6 bases and J gave up 2 bases, with 13 bases separating them. CDR3 in DNA: TGTGCCACCAGTCCCGGGCCGGAAAACACTGAAGCTTTCTTT. Encoded protein: CATSPGPENTEAFF. Drawing the rest from reference TRBV15 and TRBJ1-1, the complete variable domain is DAMVIQNPRYQVTQFGKPVTLSCSQTLNHNVMYWYQQKSSQAPKLLFHYYDKDFNNEADTPDNFQSRRPNTSFCFLDIRSPGLGDTAMYLCATSPGPENTEAFFGQGTRLTVV.

The CDR3 nucleotides are TGTGCCAGTAGTTTTAGCTCTGGGGCCAACGTCCTGACTTTC. This sequence encodes CASSFSSGANVLTF. The rearrangement joins TRBV19 to TRBJ2-6, with D hard to call. Germline V gene data show CDR1 as LNHDA and CDR2 as SQIVND (reference sequence). The germline V and J ends were trimmed by 5 bases and 0 bases, with 5 bases remaining between them. The length of the CDR3 is 14 residues. Full variable domain (remainder filled in from reference TRBV19 and TRBJ2-6): DGGITQSPKYLFRKEGQNVTLSCEQNLNHDAMYWYRQDPGQGLRLIYYSQIVNDFQKGDIAEGYSVSREKKESFPLTVTSAQKNPTAFYLCASSFSSGANVLTFGAGSRLTVL.

Only one count was recorded for this clone. The chain joins TRBV7-8 to TRBJ2-5; the match to TRBD1 covers 7 bases. This CDR3 has 17 amino acids. Unmatched junction bases numbered 16, after V lost 4 bases and J lost 5 bases. The V gene's germline CDR1 is SGHVS and CDR2 FQNEAQ. This CDR3 is CASSSETGMRVRETQYF. The CDR3, as DNA: TGTGCCAGCAGCTCTGAGACAGGGATGAGAGTGCGGGAGACCCAGTACTTC.

The chain uses TRBV18 and TRBJ2-5; unclear D gene. V was cut by 2 bases and J by 5 bases, with 12 bases left in between. CDR3 length: 14 residues. Per the germline V gene, CDR1 is KGHSH and CDR2 is LQKENI. The CDR3 DNA follows: TGTGCCAGCTCACCAGCAATGCCTCGGGAGACCCAGTACTTC. It yields the protein CASSPAMPRETQYF.

The chain is built from TRBV29-1 and TRBJ2-5; TRBD1 agrees at 11 bases. The V segment lost 7 bases and the J segment 5 bases; nucleotides outside the gene matches: 9. The CDR3 has 14 amino acids. The germline V gene has CDR1 SQVTM and CDR2 ANQGSEA. This CDR3 reads CSAGGQGAWETQYF. Here the CDR3 DNA reads TGCAGCGCCGGCGGACAGGGGGCTTGGGAGACCCAGTACTTC.

The rearrangement joins TRBV11-2 to TRBJ1-2; TRBD1 might be the D (5 bases). The CDR3 is made up of 13 amino acids. The germline V gene has CDR1 SGHAT and CDR2 FQNNGV. Between the trimmed V and J ends, which lost 6 bases and 7 bases, there was a span of 15 bases. The chain's CDR3 is CASSPNMGPGYTF. CDR3 nucleotide sequence: TGTGCCAGCAGTCCCAACATGGGACCTGGCTACACCTTC.